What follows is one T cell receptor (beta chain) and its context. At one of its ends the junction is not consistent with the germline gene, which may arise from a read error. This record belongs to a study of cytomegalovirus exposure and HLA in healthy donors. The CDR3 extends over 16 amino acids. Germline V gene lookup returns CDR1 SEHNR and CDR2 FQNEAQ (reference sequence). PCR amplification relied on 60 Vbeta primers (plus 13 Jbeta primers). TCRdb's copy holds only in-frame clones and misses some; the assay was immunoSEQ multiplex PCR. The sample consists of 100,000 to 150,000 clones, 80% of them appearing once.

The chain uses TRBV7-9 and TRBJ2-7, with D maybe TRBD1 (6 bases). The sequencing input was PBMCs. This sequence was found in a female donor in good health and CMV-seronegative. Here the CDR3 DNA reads TGTTCCAGCAGCCCCTTGGTGGGACACAGCTCCTACGAGCAGTACTTC. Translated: CSSSPLVGHSSYEQYF.